This T cell receptor beta chain emerged from a study of T-cell memory formation after mild COVID-19. Findings of the study overall: Researchers report contracting CD4+ clones mostly in CM and EM, with CD8+ clones in EMRA.

The germline gives CDR1 SGDLS, CDR2 YYNGEE. The CDR3 is 15 amino acids. After removal of 4 bases from V and 5 bases from J, the junction contained 11 bases not matched to a gene. This clonotype has ten or more counts. The antigen is not known. TCRdb reprocessed the 5' RACE reads via MiXCR and lists one record per CDR3 protein. The sample holds under 40,000 distinct CDR3 sequences, roughly 6.1% seen once. The source of this sequence is an adult who had mild COVID-19 (a few samples of this study predate the infection). Cell type and time point are not known. The sequenced material came from PBMCs or a T cell subset sorted from them (not recorded which). The chain joins TRBV9 to TRBJ2-5; 7 bases agree with TRBD1. The CDR3 nucleotides are TGTGCCAGCAGCCCCAGGGACAGCAGATGGGAGACCCAGTACTTC. Amino acid sequence: CASSPRDSRWETQYF.